The 14 T cell receptor beta chains reported below all come from one sample, sequenced in a study of T cell responses to AZD1222 COVID-19 vaccine. The repertoire was sequenced with immunoSEQ multiplex PCR; TCRdb's copy has only in-frame clones and lacks some. The sample has around 130,000 clones; 94% are singletons. The material was peripheral blood, obtained on day 0 of AZD1222 vaccination. These receptors were taken from an adult in good health.

The V call is TRBV28, the J call TRBJ1-5; 7 nucleotides match TRBD1. There are 12 residues in the CDR3. Germline CDR1 is MDHEN and CDR2 is SYDVKM. Trimming removed 11 bases from V and 2 bases from J; junction bases left unmatched: 3. The chain's CDR3 is CAGGGGNQPQHF. Written as DNA, the CDR3 is TGTGCCGGAGGGGGCGGCAATCAGCCCCAGCATTTT.

This clone was recorded only once. V is TRBV4-1 and J is TRBJ1-5; D remains ambiguous. The V and J ends lost 4 bases and 4 bases respectively, with 14 bases between them. The CDR3 loop spans 15 amino acids. Germline values: CDR1 MGHRA, CDR2 YSYEKL. CDR3 sequence (DNA): TGCGCCAGCAGCCCTCCCGAGGGAAGGAATCAGCCCCAGCATTTT. It translates to CASSPPEGRNQPQHF.

This clone is a singleton in its sample. This rearrangement joins TRBV5-4 to TRBJ1-1; the D is unclear. Germline V lookup: CDR1 SGHNT, CDR2 YYREEE (reference sequence). V was cut by 3 bases and J by 3 bases, with 15 bases left in between. There are 15 residues in the CDR3. This CDR3 is CASSWGWGLDTEAFF. DNA for the CDR3: TGTGCCAGCAGCTGGGGTTGGGGATTAGACACTGAAGCTTTCTTT.

The CDR3 DNA is TGTGCCAGCAGTTGGATGGGACAGGGGTTGGAACGGGAGCAGTTCTTC. Protein sequence: CASSWMGQGLEREQFF. This sequence joins TRBV6-2 or TRBV6-3 and TRBJ2-1; 10 bases align to TRBD1. Germline V gene lookup returns CDR1 MNHEY and CDR2 SVGEGT. This CDR3 region has 16 residues. The junction had 13 bases not matched to a gene; V was cut back by 4 bases and J by 10 bases.

CDR3 sequence reads: CASSPNTMEQFF. In DNA form, the CDR3 reads TGTGCCAGCAGCCCCAATACAATGGAGCAGTTCTTC. The chain recombines TRBV7-3 with TRBJ2-1; D unresolved. V was trimmed by 5 bases and J by 10 bases, leaving 12 bases between them. This CDR3 contains 12 residues. Germline V CDR1 and CDR2: SGHTA, FQGTGA.

The chain employs TRBV5-1 and TRBJ2-1; no reliable D call. CDR1 SGHRS and CDR2 YFSETQ come from the germline V gene. This CDR3 contains 16 residues. V was cut by 0 bases and J by 0 bases, with 10 bases left in between. CDR3 amino acids: CASSLDSLSSYNEQFF. In nucleotides, the CDR3 is TGCGCCAGCAGCTTGGATAGTCTTAGCTCCTACAATGAGCAGTTCTTC.

CDR3 sequence: CASSLGSHNTEAFF. The CDR3 nucleotides are TGCGCCAGCAGCTTGGGGTCACACAACACTGAAGCTTTCTTT. The chain links TRBV5-1 to TRBJ1-1; no definite D call. This CDR3 has 14 residues. Germline CDR1 and CDR2: SGHRS and YFSETQ. V was trimmed by 0 bases and J by 2 bases, leaving 8 bases between them.

The gene calls are TRBV24-1 and TRBJ2-1, with TRBD1 identical over 8 bases. CDR1 KGHDR and CDR2 SFDVKD come from the germline V gene. With 6 bases clipped from V and 8 bases from J, the junction kept 11 bases outside the gene matches. This CDR3 spans 15 amino acids. In DNA form, the CDR3 reads TGTGCCACCAGTTCCATTGGACAGGGAGGCGATGAGCAGTTCTTC. Translating it yields CATSSIGQGGDEQFF.

The chain has TRBV7-6 and TRBJ2-5; D possibly corresponds to TRBD1 (6 bases). Per the germline V gene, CDR1 is SGHVS and CDR2 is FNYEAQ. The ends were cut back, 5 bases at V and 9 bases at J, with 22 bases in the middle. The CDR3 has 15 amino acids. The CDR3 sequence is CASSERIGQTGSQYF. CDR3 DNA: TGTGCCAGCAGCGAGAGAATCGGACAGACCGGCTCCCAGTACTTC.

The CDR3: CASSQDRIGYNEQFF. In DNA form, the CDR3 reads TGTGCCAGCAGCCAAGATCGGATAGGGTACAATGAGCAGTTCTTC. The chain joins TRBV4-2 to TRBJ2-1; D gene uncertain. CDR1 and CDR2 from the germline V gene are LGHNA and YNFKEQ. CDR3 length: 15 amino acids. Trimming removed 0 bases at V and 4 bases at J, with 10 bases between.

The rearrangement joins TRBV6-5 to TRBJ2-7; D could derive from TRBD1 or TRBD2 (5 bases each). Germline V gives CDR1 MNHEY, CDR2 SVGAGI. V was shortened by 8 bases and J by 0 bases, with 11 bases between the two germline ends. The CDR3 loop spans 13 amino acids. CDR3 residues: CASVGTDSYEQYF. For the CDR3, the DNA is TGTGCCAGCGTCGGGACGGACTCCTACGAGCAGTACTTC.

The chain has TRBV5-4 and TRBJ1-1; TRBD1 aligns across 7 bases. The CDR3 spans 15 residues. V dropped 4 bases and J dropped 6; count of bases not matched to a gene: 12. CDR1 is SGHNT and CDR2 is YYREEE in the germline V gene (reference sequence). DNA of the CDR3: TGTGCCAGCAGCCCACGACAGGGACTAAAGCCTGAAGCTTTCTTT. Amino acids: CASSPRQGLKPEAFF.

The rearrangement joins TRBV7-2 to TRBJ2-2; either TRBD1 or TRBD2 may fit D (5 bases each). The CDR3 has 15 residues. The V end lost 0 bases, the J end lost 6 bases, and 11 bases lay between the germline ends. Germline CDR1 SGHTA, CDR2 FQGNSA. CDR3 sequence: CASSLAPGDAGELFF. CDR3 DNA sequence: TGTGCCAGCAGCTTAGCGCCCGGGGACGCCGGGGAGCTGTTTTTT.

The J gene is TRBJ2-7, the V gene TRBV7-2; D is unclear. V lost 1 base and J lost 3, with 13 bases in between. Per germline, CDR1 SGHTA and CDR2 FQGNSA. This CDR3 comprises 15 residues. The CDR3 region has the DNA TGTGCCAGCAGCTTAGTCGCGGTCCTCTACTACGAGCAGTACTTC. It yields the protein CASSLVAVLYYEQYF.